Listed below are T cell receptor beta chains from one sample, sequenced in a study of blood T cell repertoires in COVID-19. Clones were read by immunoSEQ multiplex PCR, and TCRdb kept only the in-frame ones, dropping some. The table records around 190,000 clones, roughly 90% of them present only once. The sample comprised peripheral blood. All receptors derive from a man in his 70s with active or convalescent COVID-19. The CDR3 runs from the conserved cysteine through the conserved F or W. The D gene is left open where the match is weak. Size is omitted from some rows. Given values are once, few, many or a class for expanded clones.

V gene: TRBV28; clone size: .; J gene: TRBJ1-1; D gene: .; CDR3 DNA: TGTGCCAGCAATAGTTGGGAGGACACTGAAGCTTTCTTT; CDR3 protein: CASNSWEDTEAFF
V gene: TRBV5-1; clone size: .; J gene: TRBJ2-3; D gene: .; CDR3 DNA: TGCGCCAGCAGCTCAAGCGTAACTAGCACAGATACGCAGTATTTT; CDR3 protein: CASSSSVTSTDTQYF
V gene: TRBV19; clone size: .; J gene: TRBJ1-1; D gene: TRBD1; CDR3 DNA: TGTGCCAGTAGATCGCGGGACAGGGGGAACACTGAAGCTTTCTTT; CDR3 protein: CASRSRDRGNTEAFF
V gene: TRBV28; clone size: .; J gene: TRBJ1-2; D gene: .; CDR3 DNA: TGTGCCAGCAGCCCAGGGAAGGCCTATGGCTACACCTTC; CDR3 protein: CASSPGKAYGYTF
V gene: TRBV27; clone size: .; J gene: TRBJ2-5; D gene: .; CDR3 DNA: TGTGCCAGCAGCTGGTCCCGGCAGGGAGGTGTTGAGACCCAGTACTTC; CDR3 protein: CASSWSRQGGVETQYF
V gene: TRBV6-2/TRBV6-3; clone size: .; J gene: TRBJ1-5; D gene: .; CDR3 DNA: TGTGCCAGCAGTTACTCGATTATAGGCAATCAGCCCCAGCATTTT; CDR3 protein: CASSYSIIGNQPQHF
V gene: TRBV11-2; clone size: .; J gene: TRBJ1-4; D gene: TRBD1; CDR3 DNA: TGTGCCAGCAGCTCCTACAGGGGAACTAATGAAAAACTGTTTTTT; CDR3 protein: CASSSYRGTNEKLFF
V gene: TRBV10-3; clone size: .; J gene: TRBJ2-5; D gene: .; CDR3 DNA: TGTGCCATCAGTGAGGCCAGGGGTCAAGAGACCCAGTACTTC; CDR3 protein: CAISEARGQETQYF
V gene: TRBV7-9; clone size: .; J gene: TRBJ1-4; D gene: TRBD1; CDR3 DNA: TGTGCCAGCAGCAAGCGAACAGGGGTCGCAACAACTAATGAAAAACTGTTTTTT; CDR3 protein: CASSKRTGVATTNEKLFF
V gene: TRBV28; clone size: .; J gene: TRBJ2-5; D gene: TRBD1; CDR3 DNA: TGTGCCAGCGGTAACGCTCGACAGGGCCCAGAGACCCAGTACTTC; CDR3 protein: CASGNARQGPETQYF
V gene: TRBV5-4; clone size: .; J gene: TRBJ1-2; D gene: .; CDR3 DNA: TGTGCCAGCAGCTTCCCAGACACCCATTATGGCTACACCTTC; CDR3 protein: CASSFPDTHYGYTF
V gene: TRBV2; clone size: few; J gene: TRBJ1-1; D gene: .; CDR3 DNA: TGTGCCAGCAGTGCGTTAAAGCGGAACACTGAAGCTTTCTTT; CDR3 protein: CASSALKRNTEAFF
V gene: TRBV9; clone size: .; J gene: TRBJ1-2; D gene: TRBD1; CDR3 DNA: TGTGCCAGCAGCGTTTCCGGGACAGGGTATGGCTACACCTTC; CDR3 protein: CASSVSGTGYGYTF
V gene: TRBV24-1; clone size: .; J gene: TRBJ2-5; D gene: TRBD1; CDR3 DNA: TGTGCCACCAGTGATCCTACAGGGGTAGAGACCCAGTACTTC; CDR3 protein: CATSDPTGVETQYF
V gene: TRBV6-1; clone size: .; J gene: TRBJ1-2; D gene: TRBD1; CDR3 DNA: TGTGCCAGCAGTGAAGGGTCCGGGGGACAGGGCTATTATGGCTACACCTTC; CDR3 protein: CASSEGSGGQGYYGYTF
V gene: TRBV18; clone size: .; J gene: TRBJ2-1; D gene: .; CDR3 DNA: TGTGCCAGCTCACCAATAGGAGACAATGAGCAGTTCTTC; CDR3 protein: CASSPIGDNEQFF
V gene: TRBV7-9; clone size: .; J gene: TRBJ2-1; D gene: TRBD2; CDR3 DNA: TGTGCCAGCAGCCCCGCCGGGACTAGCGGGGGAGAGCAGTTCTTC; CDR3 protein: CASSPAGTSGGEQFF
V gene: TRBV18; clone size: .; J gene: TRBJ2-1; D gene: .; CDR3 DNA: TGTGCCAGCTCAAACCAGATACACTACAATGAGCAGTTCTTC; CDR3 protein: CASSNQIHYNEQFF
V gene: TRBV6-2/TRBV6-3; clone size: .; J gene: TRBJ2-6; D gene: TRBD1; CDR3 DNA: TGTGCCAGCAGTAGACAGGGGATGAGCTCTGGGGCCAACGTCCTGACTTTC; CDR3 protein: CASSRQGMSSGANVLTF
V gene: TRBV9; clone size: .; J gene: TRBJ2-7; D gene: .; CDR3 DNA: TGTGCCAGCAGCCCACCAGCGGACCAGGACGAGCAGTACTTC; CDR3 protein: CASSPPADQDEQYF
V gene: TRBV11-2; clone size: few; J gene: TRBJ2-2; D gene: TRBD2; CDR3 DNA: TGTGCCAGCAGCCTATGGCCCATGCGGGGGACTCCTACCACCGGGGAGCTGTTTTTT; CDR3 protein: CASSLWPMRGTPTTGELFF
V gene: TRBV5-1; clone size: once; J gene: TRBJ1-1; D gene: TRBD1; CDR3 DNA: TGCGCCAGCAGCACAGAGGACAGGAGGGTGAAGAACACTGAAGCTTTCTTT; CDR3 protein: CASSTEDRRVKNTEAFF
V gene: TRBV15; clone size: .; J gene: TRBJ2-1; D gene: TRBD2; CDR3 DNA: TGTGCCACCAGCAGGGCTAGCGGCTCCTACAATGAGCAGTTCTTC; CDR3 protein: CATSRASGSYNEQFF
V gene: TRBV18; clone size: once; J gene: TRBJ1-4; D gene: .; CDR3 DNA: TGTGCCAGCTCACCCCTGGGAACAGGGTTGGGTGAAAAACTGTTTTTT; CDR3 protein: CASSPLGTGLGEKLFF
V gene: TRBV5-4; clone size: .; J gene: TRBJ1-2; D gene: TRBD1; CDR3 DNA: TGTGCCAGCAGCAGGACAGGGGGTACTACCAACTATGGCTACACCTTC; CDR3 protein: CASSRTGGTTNYGYTF